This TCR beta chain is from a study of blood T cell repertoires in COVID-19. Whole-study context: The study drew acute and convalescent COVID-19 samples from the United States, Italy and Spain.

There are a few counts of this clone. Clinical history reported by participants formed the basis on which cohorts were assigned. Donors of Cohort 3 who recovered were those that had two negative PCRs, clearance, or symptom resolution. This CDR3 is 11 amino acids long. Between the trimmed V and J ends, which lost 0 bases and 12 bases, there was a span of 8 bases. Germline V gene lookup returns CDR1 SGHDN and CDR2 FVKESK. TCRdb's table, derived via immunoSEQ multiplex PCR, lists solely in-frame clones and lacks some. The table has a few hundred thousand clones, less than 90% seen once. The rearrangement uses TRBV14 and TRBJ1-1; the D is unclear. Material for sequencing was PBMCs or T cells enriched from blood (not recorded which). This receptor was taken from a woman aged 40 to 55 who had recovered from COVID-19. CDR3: CASSQDTLTFF. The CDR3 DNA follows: TGTGCCAGCAGCCAAGATACGCTAACTTTCTTT.